These T cell receptor beta chains were read from a single sample in a study of Ad26.COV2.S vaccination and SARS-CoV-2 variants. Sequenced by immunoSEQ multiplex PCR; TCRdb stores in-frame clones only, minus some. The sample has some 390,000 clones, approximately 86% seen once; the top ten hold under 4%. Sequenced here: peripheral blood, sampled in a trial of Ad26.COV2.S vaccine versus placebo. The receptors were gathered from a person between 18 and 60 years old who received the Ad26.COV2.S COVID-19 vaccine or a placebo. CDR3s include the opening cysteine and the closing phenylalanine or tryptophan. The D gene is left open where the match is weak. Only part of the rows carry a size: once, few, many, or a class if the clone is expanded.

abundance	v_gene	d_gene	j_gene	len	CDR3nt	CDR3aa
-	TRBV6-5	-	TRBJ1-2	12	TGTGCCAGCCCCGAGGACACTGGAGGCTACACCTTC	CASPEDTGGYTF
-	TRBV5-6	-	TRBJ1-1	14	TGTGCCAGCAGCTTGATTGGAGCGAACACTGAAGCTTTCTTT	CASSLIGANTEAFF
-	TRBV18	-	TRBJ2-7	13	TGTGCCAGCTCACCGGAGGGTTGGAACGAGCAGTACTTC	CASSPEGWNEQYF
once	TRBV18	TRBD2	TRBJ2-7	15	TGTGCCAGCTCACCACGGTCAGGACTAGCCTACGAGCAGTACTTC	CASSPRSGLAYEQYF
-	TRBV5-1	-	TRBJ1-1	15	TGCGCCAGCAGCTTCCTCGGCGGATGGGTCACTGAAGCTTTCTTT	CASSFLGGWVTEAFF
-	TRBV30	-	TRBJ2-2	16	TGTGCCTGGAGTGTGTCGACAGTCAGACACACCGGGGAGCTGTTTTTT	CAWSVSTVRHTGELFF
-	TRBV4-3	-	TRBJ1-1	15	TGCGCCAGCAGCCAAGTCCTCCGGCCCGAAACTGAAGCTTTCTTT	CASSQVLRPETEAFF
-	TRBV5-4	TRBD2	TRBJ2-1	13	TGTGCCAGCAGCGGTAGCGGGGGGGGTGAGCAGTTCTTC	CASSGSGGGEQFF
-	TRBV27	-	TRBJ1-5	15	TGTGCCAGCAGTTTGAGGCAGGGGCCGAATCAGCCCCAGCATTTT	CASSLRQGPNQPQHF
-	TRBV4-1	-	TRBJ2-7	12	TGCGCCAGCAGCCAAGGTGGGACCGAGCAGTACTTC	CASSQGGTEQYF
-	TRBV5-5	-	TRBJ2-3	18	TGTGCCAGCAGCAAGGGGCCGGGCTACCGCACACGCACAGATACGCAGTATTTT	CASSKGPGYRTRTDTQYF
-	TRBV4-1	TRBD1	TRBJ1-4	16	TGCGCCAGCAGCCACGGACCAGACAGGGATTACGAAAAACTGTTTTTT	CASSHGPDRDYEKLFF
-	TRBV30	-	TRBJ2-3	12	TGTGCCTGGAGTGTTTCCTGGCGGTCGCAGTATTTT	CAWSVSWRSQYF
once	TRBV9	TRBD1	TRBJ1-6	17	TGTGCCAGCAGCGTGGGAGCGGGGACAGAATATAATTCACCCCTCCACTTT	CASSVGAGTEYNSPLHF
few	TRBV4-1	-	TRBJ2-7	14	TGCGCCAGCAGCCCTGGGACTGTGACCTACGAGCAGTACTTC	CASSPGTVTYEQYF